The 9 T cell receptor beta chains presented below share a single source sample, sequenced in a study of T-cell memory formation after mild COVID-19. TCRdb fed the 5' RACE reads into MiXCR, producing one record per CDR3 protein. The sample carries approximately 180,000 distinct CDR3 sequences, around 15% recorded once. The sequencing input was PBMCs or a T cell subset sorted from them (not recorded which). The receptors derive from an adult woman who had mild COVID-19 (a few samples of this study predate the infection). Cell type and time point are not known.

This clonotype showed up just once. This chain links TRBV24-1 with TRBJ2-7; 8 nucleotides line up with TRBD1. The germline V gene encodes CDR1 KGHDR and CDR2 SFDVKD. This CDR3 is built from 15 residues. V lost 4 bases to trimming and J lost 6 bases; unmatched junction nucleotides: 10. The CDR3 DNA is TGTGCCACCAGTGAGTCCGGGACAGGAGGTCTCGAGCAGTACTTC. This codes for CATSESGTGGLEQYF.

Only a few counts were recorded for this clonotype. CDR3 DNA sequence: TGTGCCAGCAGCGTGGCGGGGGGTTTGGATGAGCAGTTCTTC. Its protein is CASSVAGGLDEQFF. The rearrangement links TRBV7-2 to TRBJ2-1; TRBD2 matches 8 bases. The trim removed 5 bases at V and 8 bases at J, leaving 8 bases unmatched. There are 14 residues in the CDR3. The germline V gene encodes CDR1 SGHTA and CDR2 FQGNSA.

This clonotype has ten or more counts. This chain's CDR3 is CASSLRAPPGTSGGRNTQYF. Written as DNA, the CDR3 is TGTGCCAGCAGCTTAAGGGCCCCTCCCGGGACTAGCGGGGGGCGAAATACGCAGTATTTT. The chain is built from TRBV7-6 and TRBJ2-3; TRBD2 matches 15 bases. V lost 2 bases to trimming and J lost 7 bases; unmatched junction nucleotides: 16. In germline, CDR1 is SGHVS, CDR2 FNYEAQ. There are 20 residues in the CDR3. The variable domain in full, completed from reference TRBV7-6 and TRBJ2-3, reads GAGVSQSPRYKVTKRGQDVALRCDPISGHVSLYWYRQALGQGPEFLTYFNYEAQQDKSGLPNDRFSAERPEGSISTLTIQRTEQRDSAMYRCASSLRAPPGTSGGRNTQYFGPGTRLTVL.

The rearrangement uses TRBV5-6 and TRBJ2-7, with D perhaps TRBD1 (6 bases). This CDR3 contains 16 residues. CDR1 and CDR2 from the germline V gene are SGHDT and YYEEEE. The V and J ends lost 3 bases and 3 bases respectively, with 19 bases between them. CDR3 nucleotides: TGTGCCAGCAGCTCTCAAGGGGGTATAGGCTTCTACGAGCAGTACTTC. Amino acid sequence: CASSSQGGIGFYEQYF.

This clonotype was observed a handful of times. The gene calls are TRBV7-2 and TRBJ1-1, with a tentative D call TRBD1 (6 bases). V lost 5 bases, J lost 5 bases, and 18 bases lay in between. The germline V gene encodes CDR1 SGHTA and CDR2 FQGNSA. This CDR3 has 15 amino acids. The CDR3 loop reads CASSPQLGAFTEAFF. CDR3 in DNA: TGTGCCAGCAGCCCCCAACTGGGGGCCTTTACTGAAGCTTTCTTT.

The chain is built from TRBV24-1 and TRBJ1-1, with D perhaps matching TRBD1 (5 bases). V was trimmed by 0 bases and J by 10 bases, leaving 11 bases between them. The CDR3 sequence is 13 residues long. Germline assignment: CDR1 KGHDR and CDR2 SFDVKD. CDR3 in amino acids: CATSDLESQGAFF. The CDR3 DNA reads TGTGCCACCAGTGATTTGGAGTCCCAGGGAGCTTTCTTT.

This clonotype has more than one count but fewer than ten. The chain combines TRBV7-8 with TRBJ1-1, with no clear D. CDR3 length equals 15 residues. Trimming pared 0 bases from V and 4 bases from J, leaving 12 bases between. Germline lookup yields CDR1 SGHVS and CDR2 FQNEAQ. DNA of the CDR3: TGTGCCAGCAGCTTAGCGCGGGCCCCAGGCACTGAAGCTTTCTTT. This translates into CASSLARAPGTEAFF.

The chain carries TRBV6-5 and TRBJ2-2; 8 bases are a match to TRBD2. The CDR3 spans 18 residues. Germline lookup yields CDR1 MNHEY and CDR2 SVGAGI. J was trimmed by 4 bases and V by 0 bases; bases with no gene match: 10. CDR3 loop: CASSYSAGGDTITGELFF. Here the CDR3 DNA reads TGTGCCAGCAGTTACTCGGCGGGAGGAGACACTATCACCGGGGAGCTGTTTTTT.

This clonotype was counted only a few times. The gene calls are TRBV5-1 and TRBJ1-1, with a weak D call TRBD1 (6 bases). The CDR3 is 17 amino acids. The germline V gene encodes CDR1 SGHRS and CDR2 YFSETQ. V gave up 3 bases and J gave up 0 bases, with 18 bases separating them. Written as DNA, the CDR3 is TGCGCCAGCAGCTCACCACTTGGCCGGGACATGAACACTGAAGCTTTCTTT. Its translation: CASSSPLGRDMNTEAFF. Based on the CDR3 plus reference TRBV5-1 and TRBJ1-1, the full variable domain is KAGVTQTPRYLIKTRGQQVTLSCSPISGHRSVSWYQQTPGQGLQFLFEYFSETQRNKGNFPGRFSGRQFSNSRSEMNVSTLELGDSALYLCASSSPLGRDMNTEAFFGQGTRLTVV.